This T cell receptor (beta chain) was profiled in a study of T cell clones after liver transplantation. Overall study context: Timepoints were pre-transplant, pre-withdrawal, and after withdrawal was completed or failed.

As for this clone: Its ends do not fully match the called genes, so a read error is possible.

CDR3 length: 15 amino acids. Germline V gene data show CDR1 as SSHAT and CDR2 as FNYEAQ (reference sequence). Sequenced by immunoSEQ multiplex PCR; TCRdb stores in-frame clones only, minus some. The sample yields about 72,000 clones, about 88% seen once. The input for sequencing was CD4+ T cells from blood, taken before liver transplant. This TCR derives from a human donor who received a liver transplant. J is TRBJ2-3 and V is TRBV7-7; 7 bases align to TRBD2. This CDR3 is CASSLLAGVPDTQYF. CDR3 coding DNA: TGTGCTAGCAGCTTATTGGCGGGAGTGCCAGATACGCAGTATTTT.